The clone carrying this T cell receptor (beta chain) was seen a few times. Antigen: not known. Clones were sequenced by immunoSEQ multiplex PCR, and TCRdb holds only the in-frame ones, with some missing. The sample contains 20,000 to 30,000 clones, 82% of which appear only once. The sample originates from a study of a mutant IDH1 vaccine in newly diagnosed glioma. The time point here: week 47, end of study. A single vaccine dose contained 300 ug of mutant IDH1 20-mer peptide, and topical imiquimod was used with it. The CDR3 has 13 amino acids. Germline loops: CDR1 LNHDA, CDR2 SQIVND (reference sequence). Trimming took 8 bases from V and 5 from J; bases not matched to a gene: 3. Study outcomes and limitations: Changes in the top peripheral T cell clonotypes seemingly had no bearing on pseudoprogression.

V is TRBV19 and J is TRBJ1-2; 12 positions agree with TRBD1. The material was PBMCs, obtained from a glioma patient whose treatment included an IDH1 peptide vaccine. This TCR derives from a middle-aged man with glioma. Some clones in this sample may be carry-over from other donors' samples. Here the CDR3 DNA reads TGTGCCAGTGGGACAGGGGGCAGTTATGGCTACACCTTC. Protein product: CASGTGGSYGYTF.